Below, one T cell receptor (beta chain) is given with its context. This clone was detected only a few times. Its recognized antigen is unknown. Per-base qualities were not stored, and no clone one base away is much larger. This CDR3 is also generated by other DNA sequences in the sample. This sample is part of a study of control samples from healthy donors and cancer patients (TCRdb year 2020). Looking up the germline V gene yields CDR1 SGHTA and CDR2 FQGTGA. V is pared back by 5 bases and J by 5 bases, with 15 bases lying between the germline termini. From the cysteine up to the phenylalanine, the CDR3 has a length of 14 residues. The entry retains the CDR3 DNA only, 42 bases that are in frame from base 1. Receptors were amplified or captured by the immunoSEQ multiplex PCR assay. The immuneACCESS repertoire file appears here via TCRdb, limited to in-frame rearrangements. These files lack a portion of the clones; in checked studies, under half of the deficit traces to unresolved V genes, and the cause of the others is not known. The sample table shows roughly 450,000 clones, and around nine tenths are seen once. Approximately 6.3% of the sample is taken by the ten largest.

This chain is built from TRBV7-3 and TRBJ1-1; perhaps TRBD1 is the D gene, with 5 bases matching. The TCR sequence derives from a man in his forties or fifties with head and neck cancer. Input material: PBMCs. The nucleotide sequence reads as follows: TGTGCCAGCAGCCTCTACGGAGGGGCGACTGAAGCTTTCTTT. It specifies CASSLYGGATEAFF.